One T cell receptor beta chain is described in this entry. The antigen is unknown. TCRdb keeps only in-frame clones here, not all; method: immunoSEQ multiplex PCR. Here the sample spans 300,000 to 400,000 clones, around 84% being singletons. As to treatment: over 15 received Ad26.COV2.S at low or high dose, single or two shots; about 5 received placebo; per-sample allocation not given. At day 63 after the first vaccine or placebo injection, samples were drawn. This specimen belongs to a study of Ad26.COV2.S vaccination and SARS-CoV-2 variants. Trimming removed 3 bases at V and 6 bases at J, with 9 bases between. The CDR3 consists of 13 residues. Germline lookup yields CDR1 LNHDA and CDR2 SQIVND (reference sequence). Study results and caveats: Placebo recipients had lower spike-specific TCR breadth than vaccine recipients.

This material consisted of peripheral blood, taken in a trial of Ad26.COV2.S vaccine versus placebo. This TCR was sampled from a person aged 18-65 years who received the Ad26.COV2.S COVID-19 vaccine or a placebo. The chain joins TRBV19 to TRBJ2-4; D unresolved. The DNA for the CDR3 is TGTGCCAGTAGTATCTCTCGCGGAAACATTCAGTACTTC. Translating it yields CASSISRGNIQYF. Looking up the rest from reference TRBV19 and TRBJ2-4 gives the full variable domain: DGGITQSPKYLFRKEGQNVTLSCEQNLNHDAMYWYRQDPGQGLRLIYYSQIVNDFQKGDIAEGYSVSREKKESFPLTVTSAQKNPTAFYLCASSISRGNIQYFGAGTRLSVL.